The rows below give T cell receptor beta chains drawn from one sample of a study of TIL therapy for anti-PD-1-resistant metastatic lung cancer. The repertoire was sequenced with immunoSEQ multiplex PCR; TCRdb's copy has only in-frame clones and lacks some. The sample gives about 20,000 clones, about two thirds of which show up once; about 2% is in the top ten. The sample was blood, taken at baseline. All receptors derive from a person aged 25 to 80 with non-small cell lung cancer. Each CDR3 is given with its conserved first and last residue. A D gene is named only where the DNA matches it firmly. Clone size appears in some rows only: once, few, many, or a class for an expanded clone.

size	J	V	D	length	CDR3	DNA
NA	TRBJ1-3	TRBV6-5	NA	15	CASRWRESSGNTIYF	TGTGCCAGCAGGTGGAGGGAGAGCTCTGGAAACACCATATATTTT
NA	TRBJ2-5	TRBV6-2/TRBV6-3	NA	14	CASSWKPPSETQYF	TGTGCCAGCAGTTGGAAGCCCCCTTCGGAGACCCAGTACTTC
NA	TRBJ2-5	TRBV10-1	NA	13	CASSSRRDATQYF	TGCGCCAGCAGTTCCCGGCGGGACGCGACCCAGTACTTC
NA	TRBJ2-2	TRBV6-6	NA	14	CASSSDMGAGELFF	TGTGCCAGCAGTTCTGACATGGGGGCCGGGGAGCTGTTTTTT
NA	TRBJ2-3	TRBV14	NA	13	CASSSQGRRGQYF	TGTGCCAGCAGCTCACAGGGACGAAGGGGGCAGTATTTT
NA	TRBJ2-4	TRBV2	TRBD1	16	CASSPFDGTGRNIQYF	TGTGCCAGCAGCCCCTTCGACGGGACAGGGCGAAACATTCAGTACTTC
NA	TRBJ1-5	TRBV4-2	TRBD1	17	CASSLSSGTGAEWPQHF	TGTGCCAGCAGCCTATCCTCCGGGACAGGGGCGGAATGGCCCCAGCATTTT
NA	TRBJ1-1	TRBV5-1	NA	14	CASSFGGMNTEAFF	TGCGCCAGCAGCTTTGGGGGCATGAACACTGAAGCTTTCTTT
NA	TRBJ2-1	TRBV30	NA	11	CAWNQGLEQFF	TGTGCCTGGAATCAGGGGTTAGAGCAGTTCTTC
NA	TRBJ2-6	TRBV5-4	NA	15	CASSLGQTGANVLTF	TGTGCCAGCAGCCTCGGACAGACTGGGGCCAACGTCCTGACTTTC
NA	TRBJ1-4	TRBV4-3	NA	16	CASSQDPAGTNEKLFF	TGCGCCAGCAGCCAAGATCCGGCAGGGACTAATGAAAAACTGTTTTTT
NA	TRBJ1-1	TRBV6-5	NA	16	CASSYSRNRAGGEAFF	TGTGCCAGCAGTTACTCCCGCAACAGGGCCGGAGGTGAAGCTTTCTTT
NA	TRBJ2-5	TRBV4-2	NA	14	CASSQGLAGETQYF	TGTGCCAGCAGCCAAGGGCTAGCTGGGGAGACCCAGTACTTC
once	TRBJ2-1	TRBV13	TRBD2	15	CASSRGLAGVAEQFF	TGTGCCAGCAGCCGAGGACTAGCGGGGGTGGCTGAGCAGTTCTTC
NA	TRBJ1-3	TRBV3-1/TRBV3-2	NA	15	CASSQDINSGNTIYF	TGTGCCAGCAGCCAAGATATTAACTCTGGAAACACCATATATTTT
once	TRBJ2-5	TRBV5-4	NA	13	CASSLQIGETQYF	TGTGCCAGCAGCTTGCAAATTGGAGAGACCCAGTACTTC
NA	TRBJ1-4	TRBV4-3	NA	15	CASSQVAQTNEKLFF	TGCGCCAGCAGCCAAGTCGCTCAAACTAATGAAAAACTGTTTTTT
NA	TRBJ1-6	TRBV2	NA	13	CASNREHNSPLHF	TGTGCCTCGAACAGGGAACATAATTCACCCCTCCACTTT
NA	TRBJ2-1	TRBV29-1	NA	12	CSAEDGYNEQFF	TGCAGCGCCGAAGACGGTTACAATGAGCAGTTCTTC
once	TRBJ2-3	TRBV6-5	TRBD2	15	CASSYSAGREDTQYF	TGTGCCAGCAGTTACTCGGCGGGGAGGGAAGATACGCAGTATTTT